One sample yielded the 16 T cell receptor beta chains listed below, sequenced in a study of shared clonotypes between healthy human individuals. Only in-frame clones appear in the TCRdb table, and some are missing; sequencing was by immunoSEQ multiplex PCR. The sample has over a million clones; 95% to 97% are singletons. Sequencing used naive CD4+ T cells sorted from blood. Subset meaning: CD45RA+ positively selected. Receptor source: a man aged 25 to 40 in good health.

For this clone: Additional DNA sequences in this sample encode the identical CDR3. The chain has TRBV7-2 and TRBJ1-5, with unresolved D. CDR1 and CDR2 (germline): SGHTA, FQGNSA. The CDR3 length is 14 residues. The ends were cut back, 2 bases at V and 1 base at J, with 6 bases in the middle. This CDR3 is CASSLRGSNQPQHF. CDR3 bases: TGTGCCAGCAGCTTACGAGGGAGCAATCAGCCCCAGCATTTT. Based on the CDR3 plus reference TRBV7-2 and TRBJ1-5, the full variable domain is GAGVSQSPSNKVTEKGKDVELRCDPISGHTALYWYRQSLGQGLEFLIYFQGNSAPDKSGLPSDRFSAERTGGSVSTLTIQRTQQEDSAVYLCASSLRGSNQPQHFGDGTRLSIL.

The V and J genes are TRBV28 and TRBJ2-3; maybe TRBD2 (7 bases). This CDR3 contains 17 residues. CDR1 and CDR2 from the germline V gene are MDHEN and SYDVKM. V was clipped by 2 bases and J by 3 bases, with 18 bases between them. The CDR3 coding sequence is TGTGCCAGCAGTTTAGGGGGGGCAGCAATATTGACAGATACGCAGTATTTT. This codes for CASSLGGAAILTDTQYF.

The chain uses TRBV11-2 and TRBJ2-2; D could derive from TRBD1 or TRBD2 (5 bases each). CDR1 SGHAT and CDR2 FQNNGV come from the germline V gene. The CDR3 totals 16 residues. V dropped 5 bases and J dropped 3 bases, with 16 bases sitting between them. The CDR3 is CASSTPAGRDTGELFF. The CDR3, as DNA: TGTGCCAGCAGCACACCTGCGGGCAGGGACACCGGGGAGCTGTTTTTT.

For this clone: This sample includes further DNA sequences coding for the same CDR3. This rearrangement joins TRBV5-6 to TRBJ1-5; D is unresolved. V dropped 0 bases and J dropped 2 bases, with 6 bases sitting between them. This CDR3 contains 14 residues. CDR1 and CDR2 from the germline V gene are SGHDT and YYEEEE. The CDR3: CASSLGGRNQPQHF. DNA for the CDR3: TGTGCCAGCAGCTTGGGCGGACGCAATCAGCCCCAGCATTTT.

The chain links TRBV6-1 to TRBJ1-2; 7 bases are shared with TRBD1. The length of the CDR3 is 12 residues. After removal of 4 bases from V and 8 bases from J, the junction contained 4 bases not matched to a gene. Germline CDR1 is MNHNS and CDR2 is SASEGT. In DNA form, the CDR3 reads TGTGCCAGCAGTGCAGGGGGATGGGGCTACACCTTC. It codes for CASSAGGWGYTF.

The chain couples TRBV15 to TRBJ2-3, with 10 bases aligning to TRBD2. V was clipped by 0 bases and J by 2 bases; unmatched bases: 2. The V gene's germline CDR1 is LNHNV and CDR2 YYDKDF (reference sequence). The CDR3 consists of 16 residues. CDR3 loop: CATSRDGTSVTDTQYF. Written as DNA, the CDR3 is TGTGCCACCAGCAGAGACGGGACTAGCGTCACAGATACGCAGTATTTT.

This chain links TRBV19 with TRBJ1-2; unclear D gene. CDR3 size: 14 residues. CDR1 and CDR2 (germline): LNHDA, SQIVND (reference sequence). Trimming stripped 10 bases from V and 0 bases from J, with 15 bases between. This CDR3 is CAIRSGTSNYGYTF. CDR3 DNA: TGTGCCATACGCAGTGGAACGTCTAACTATGGCTACACCTTC.

The chain employs TRBV19 and TRBJ2-2; 7 nucleotides match TRBD1. This CDR3 comprises 14 residues. V trimming: 7 bases; J trimming: 6 bases; junction bases outside the gene matches: 8. Germline V lookup: CDR1 LNHDA, CDR2 SQIVND (reference sequence). Here the CDR3 DNA reads TGTGCCAGTACCCCGACAGGGCTCCCCGGGGAGCTGTTTTTT. Its translation is CASTPTGLPGELFF.

As to this clone: Other DNA sequences within the sample encode an identical CDR3. The chain combines TRBV18 with TRBJ2-1, with D perhaps matching TRBD2 (5 bases). The CDR3 loop spans 14 amino acids. V was shortened by 3 bases and J by 1 base, with 7 bases between the two germline ends. The germline gives CDR1 KGHSH, CDR2 LQKENI. The CDR3 DNA follows: TGTGCCAGCTCACCTACTAGTTCCTACAATGAGCAGTTCTTC. This encodes CASSPTSSYNEQFF.

The chain uses TRBV21-1 and TRBJ2-7; the table assigns TRBD2, which was not confirmed against the DNA. TRBV21-1 has pseudogene status. The CDR3 length is 14 residues. In DNA, the CDR3 is TGTGCCAGCAGCCCCCATAGCGGGACCGGCGAGCAGTACTTC. Encoded protein: CASSPHSGTGEQYF.

This clone came up once. The V call is TRBV28, the J call TRBJ2-2, with D hard to call. The germline CDR1 and CDR2 sequences are MDHEN and SYDVKM. V gave up 2 bases and J gave up 7 bases, with 2 bases separating them. There are 11 residues in the CDR3. CDR3 coding DNA: TGTGCCAGCAGTTTAAACGGGGAGCTGTTTTTT. Translation: CASSLNGELFF.

The rearrangement links TRBV27 to TRBJ2-7; D is possibly TRBD1 or TRBD2 (5 bases each). CDR1 is MNHEY, CDR2 SMNVEV, per germline (reference sequence). V lost 8 bases and J lost 5, with 16 bases in between. The CDR3 consists of 13 residues. The CDR3 sequence is CASVSRGPDEQYF. The CDR3 DNA reads as TGTGCCAGCGTCTCTAGGGGACCCGACGAGCAGTACTTC.

The V gene is TRBV2, the J gene TRBJ1-5, with TRBD1 matching over 9 bases. V gave up 5 bases and J gave up 8 bases; unmatched junction bases: 10. Germline-derived CDR1 and CDR2 are SNHLY and FYNNEI. The CDR3 length is 15 residues. DNA for the CDR3: TGTGCCAGCAGTTCCCCGGGACAGGGCCGTGAGCCCCAGCATTTT. Translation: CASSSPGQGREPQHF.

This sequence joins TRBV27 and TRBJ2-7; no clear D. This CDR3 comprises 14 residues. The V and J ends lost 1 base and 2 bases respectively, with 9 bases between them. Germline V gene sequence: CDR1 MNHEY, CDR2 SMNVEV (reference sequence). The CDR3 here is CASSLFRGTYEQYF. Written as DNA, the CDR3 is TGTGCCAGCAGTTTATTTCGCGGCACCTACGAGCAGTACTTC.

This chain uses TRBV6-9 with TRBJ2-1; D possibly corresponds to TRBD2 (6 bases). Trimming stripped 0 bases from V and 7 bases from J, with 22 bases between. The germline gives CDR1 MNHGY, CDR2 SVAAGI. This CDR3 spans 18 amino acids. The CDR3 nucleotides read TGTGCCAGCAGTTATTCGAGAGCAGAGACTAGTTTGCCAAATGAGCAGTTCTTC. Amino acids: CASSYSRAETSLPNEQFF.

The chain joins TRBV6-6 to TRBJ1-2, with 8 bases that match TRBD1. The V segment lost 6 bases and the J segment 2 bases; nucleotides outside the gene matches: 5. CDR1 is MNHNY, CDR2 SVGAGI, per germline (reference sequence). CDR3 length: 14 residues. The CDR3 DNA sequence: TGTGCCAGCAGCCCACGACAGGGGAACTATGGCTACACCTTC. It codes for CASSPRQGNYGYTF.